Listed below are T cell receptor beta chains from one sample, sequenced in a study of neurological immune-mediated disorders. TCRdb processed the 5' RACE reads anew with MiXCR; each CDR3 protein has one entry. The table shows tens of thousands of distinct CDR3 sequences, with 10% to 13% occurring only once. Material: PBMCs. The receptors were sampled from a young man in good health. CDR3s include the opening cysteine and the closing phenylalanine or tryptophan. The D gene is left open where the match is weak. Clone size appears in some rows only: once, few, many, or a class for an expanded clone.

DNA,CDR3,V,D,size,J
TGTGCCAGCAGTTTTTTTTCGGGACAGGGACTTCAGTACTTC,CASSFFSGQGLQYF,TRBV12-3/TRBV12-4,TRBD1,many,TRBJ2-4
TGCAGTGCTAGTGAGACAGGGGGGGGTTCACCCCTCCACTTT,CSASETGGGSPLHF,TRBV20-1,TRBD1,many,TRBJ1-6
TGTGCCAGCAGCTTAGGACTAGCGGGAGAGGGCACCGGGGAGCTGTTTTTT,CASSLGLAGEGTGELFF,TRBV11-2,TRBD2,many,TRBJ2-2
TGTGCCAGCAGTCCTATTTCGACTAGCGCTCCCTACAATGAGCAGTTCTTC,CASSPISTSAPYNEQFF,TRBV3-1,TRBD2,many,TRBJ2-1
TGTGCCAGCAGTTTCTCGGGCCGGGAGACCCAGTACTTC,CASSFSGRETQYF,TRBV12-3/TRBV12-4,-,many,TRBJ2-5
TGTGCCAGCAGTGGGCCGGGCCAACGGGACACCGGGGAGCTGTTTTTT,CASSGPGQRDTGELFF,TRBV12-3/TRBV12-4,-,many,TRBJ2-2
TGTGCCAGCAGTTTAGGTCTGAGAGTGGGGGAGCTGTTTTTT,CASSLGLRVGELFF,TRBV12-3/TRBV12-4,-,many,TRBJ2-2
TGTGCCAGCAGCATCACTAGCTCACAGGAGACCCAGTACTTC,CASSITSSQETQYF,TRBV7-2,-,many,TRBJ2-5
TGTGCCAGCAGTAGAGTCGGATCGGCGGGGGGCGCTGGTGGCTACACCTTC,CASSRVGSAGGAGGYTF,TRBV27,-,-,TRBJ1-2
TGCGCCAGCAGCTCTCAAACAGGGAAGGATACGCAGTATTTT,CASSSQTGKDTQYF,TRBV5-1,-,many,TRBJ2-3
TGTGCCAGCAGCTTGAGTCAGGGGGCGAGCGAGCAGTACTTC,CASSLSQGASEQYF,TRBV7-8,TRBD1,many,TRBJ2-7
TGTGCCAGCTCCGAGTTAGCTGAGGCTGGCTACACCTTC,CASSELAEAGYTF,TRBV7-8,-,-,TRBJ1-2
TGCAGTGCTAGATGGCCTAATCAAGAGACCCAGTACTTC,CSARWPNQETQYF,TRBV20-1,-,many,TRBJ2-5
TGTGCCAGCAGCTTGCAAGACCCCTACGAGCAGTACTTC,CASSLQDPYEQYF,TRBV7-9,-,many,TRBJ2-7
TGCGCCAGCAGCCAGGGCACTGAAGCTTTCTTT,CASSQGTEAFF,TRBV5-1,-,many,TRBJ1-1
TGTGCCAGCAGCCCAGTCGATGAGGTGAACACTGAAGCTTTCTTT,CASSPVDEVNTEAFF,TRBV5-7,-,many,TRBJ1-1
TGTGCCAGCTCACCACCCCTAGTTTCCTACGAGCAGTACTTC,CASSPPLVSYEQYF,TRBV18,-,few,TRBJ2-7
TGCAGTGCTGGTCTAGCGGGAGGGTATAACAATGAGCAGTTCTTC,CSAGLAGGYNNEQFF,TRBV20-1,TRBD2,-,TRBJ2-1
TGTGCCAGCAGCGTATTCCTTAGCGGTGCGAACACCGGGGAGCTGTTTTTT,CASSVFLSGANTGELFF,TRBV9,-,many,TRBJ2-2
TGTGCCAGCAGCCAAAGCGATGAGCAGTTCTTC,CASSQSDEQFF,TRBV3-1,-,many,TRBJ2-1
TGCGCCAGCAGTGAACAACGGGACAGGGGCACAGATACGCAGTATTTT,CASSEQRDRGTDTQYF,TRBV5-1,TRBD1,many,TRBJ2-3
TGTGCCAGCAGCTTGGACCCCTGGGTAGGCTCCTACAATGAGCAGTTCTTC,CASSLDPWVGSYNEQFF,TRBV5-4,-,many,TRBJ2-1
TGTGCCATCAGTGAACAGGTCATCCCGGGAGAGACCCAGTACTTC,CAISEQVIPGETQYF,TRBV10-3,-,many,TRBJ2-5
TGCAGTGCTAGTCACGCCCGCGAGCAGTACTTC,CSASHAREQYF,TRBV20-1,-,many,TRBJ2-7